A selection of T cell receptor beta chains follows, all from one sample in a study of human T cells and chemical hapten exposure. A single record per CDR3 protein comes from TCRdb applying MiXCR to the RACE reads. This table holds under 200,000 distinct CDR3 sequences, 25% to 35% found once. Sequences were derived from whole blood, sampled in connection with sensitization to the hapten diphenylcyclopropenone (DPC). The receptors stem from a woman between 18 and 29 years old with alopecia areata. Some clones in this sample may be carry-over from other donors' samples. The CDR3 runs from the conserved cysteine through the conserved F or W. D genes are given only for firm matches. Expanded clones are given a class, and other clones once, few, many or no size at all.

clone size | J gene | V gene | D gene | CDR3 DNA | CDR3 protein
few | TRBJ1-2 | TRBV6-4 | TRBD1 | TGTGCCAGCAGTGACTCAGGGACAGGCTATGGCTACACCTTC | CASSDSGTGYGYTF
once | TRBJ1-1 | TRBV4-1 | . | TGCGCCAGCAGCCACACGCAGGGCAATTTGAACACTGAAGCTTTCTTT | CASSHTQGNLNTEAFF
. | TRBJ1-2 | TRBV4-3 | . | TGCGCCAGCAGCCAAGATACCGGGACAAACTATGGCTACACCTTC | CASSQDTGTNYGYTF
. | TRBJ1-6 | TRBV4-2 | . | TGTGCCAGCAGCCAAGTCGAGGGGCACGGCTATAATTCACCCCTCCACTTT | CASSQVEGHGYNSPLHF
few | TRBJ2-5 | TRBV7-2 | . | TGTGCCAGCAGCTGGCCCCAAGAGACCCAGTACTTC | CASSWPQETQYF
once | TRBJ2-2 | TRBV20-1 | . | TGCAGTGCTAGAGATGGGGACACCGGGGAGCTGTTTTTT | CSARDGDTGELFF
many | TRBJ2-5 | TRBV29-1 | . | TGCAGCGTTGGCACAGGGCCAGAGACCCAGTACTTC | CSVGTGPETQYF
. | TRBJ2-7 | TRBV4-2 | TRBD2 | TGTGCCAGCGCTGAGGGGACTAGCGGGAGGACCTACGAGCAGTACTTC | CASAEGTSGRTYEQYF
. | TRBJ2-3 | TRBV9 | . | TGTGCCAGCAGCGTCCGCCCCTACCAACAAAGCACAGATACGCAGTATTTT | CASSVRPYQQSTDTQYF
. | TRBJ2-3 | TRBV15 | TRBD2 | TGTGCCACCAGCAACCTACCGGGACAAAGGACTAGCGGGAACACAGATACGCAGTATTTT | CATSNLPGQRTSGNTDTQYF
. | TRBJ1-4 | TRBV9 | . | TGTGCCAGCAGCGTAGGAGGGACTGACGGTGAAAAACTGTTTTTT | CASSVGGTDGEKLFF
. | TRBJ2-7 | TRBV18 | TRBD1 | TGTGCCAGCTCACCAAGAAAGACAGGGGGCGGGGAGCAGTACTTC | CASSPRKTGGGEQYF
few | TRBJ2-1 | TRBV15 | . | TGTGCCACCAGCACCTATATAGGGAGCTCCTACAATGAGCAGTTCTTC | CATSTYIGSSYNEQFF
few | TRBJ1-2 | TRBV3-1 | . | TGTGCCAGCAGCCCCTGGGACCGGGGCGACTATGGCTACACCTTC | CASSPWDRGDYGYTF
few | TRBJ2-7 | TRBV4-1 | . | TGCGCCAGCAGCCAAGATCTAAGCAGGGCCTACGAGCAGTACTTC | CASSQDLSRAYEQYF
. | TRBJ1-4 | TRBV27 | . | TGTGCCAGCAGTGTTCGGGGTGCAACTAATGAAAAACTGTTTTTT | CASSVRGATNEKLFF
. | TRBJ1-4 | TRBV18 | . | TGTGCCAGCTCACCACCTCGTGAAAAACTGTTTTTT | CASSPPREKLFF
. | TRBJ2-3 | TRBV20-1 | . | TGCAGTGCTAGTGGAACAGGGCTCACAGATACGCAGTATTTT | CSASGTGLTDTQYF
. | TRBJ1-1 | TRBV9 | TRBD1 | TGTGCCAGCAGCGTATCAGGGGGCACTGAAGCTTTCTTT | CASSVSGGTEAFF
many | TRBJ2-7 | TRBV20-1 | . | TGCAGTGTACGGGGAGATGGCTACGAGCAGTACTTC | CSVRGDGYEQYF
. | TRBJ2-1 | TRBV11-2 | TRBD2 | TGTGCCAGCAGCTTAGTGATTAGGGGCCTAGCGGGGGGATCCTCCTACAATGAGCAGTTCTTC | CASSLVIRGLAGGSSYNEQFF
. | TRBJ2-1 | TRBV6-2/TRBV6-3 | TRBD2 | TGTGCCAGCAGTTACTCGGTCGAGGGTTTACTAGCGGTAGACAATGAGCAGTTCTTC | CASSYSVEGLLAVDNEQFF
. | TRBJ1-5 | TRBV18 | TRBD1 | TGTGCCAGCTCATCAGGGGGTAGCAATCAGCCCCAGCATTTT | CASSSGGSNQPQHF
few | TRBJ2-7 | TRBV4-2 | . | TGTGCCAGCAGCCAAGTGGGGGCGGGAGAGCAGTACTTC | CASSQVGAGEQYF
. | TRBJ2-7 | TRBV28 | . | TGTGCCAGCAGTTTAGCGGCAGGGAGCTCCTACGAGCAGTACTTC | CASSLAAGSSYEQYF
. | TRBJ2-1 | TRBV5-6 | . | TGTGCCAGCAGCTTGGCCCTAAAGACTGGTGAGCAGTTCTTC | CASSLALKTGEQFF
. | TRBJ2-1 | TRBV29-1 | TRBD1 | TGCAGCGTTGGGGACAGCCTGGTGGGTGAGCAGTTCTTC | CSVGDSLVGEQFF
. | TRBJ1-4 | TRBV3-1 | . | TGTGCCAGCAGCCCCGCATGGGGTCCCAATGAAAAACTGTTTTTT | CASSPAWGPNEKLFF